The clone carrying this TCR beta chain was detected only a few times. What it binds is unknown. These data come from a study of T cell repertoires in cytomegalovirus infection. TCRdb re-derived calls from the reads in MiXCR, one entry per CDR3 protein. The repertoire has 550,000 to 700,000 distinct CDR3 sequences, about 39% of them found once; the top ten carry about half. The V end was cut by 3 bases, the J end by 5 bases, with 10 bases between. This CDR3 is 13 amino acids long. This chain links TRBV12-3 or TRBV12-4 with TRBJ1-2; D gene unclear. The receptor comes from a human donor in good health (CMV status not recorded). Some clones in this sample may be carry-over from other donors' samples. Sequencing used cultured PBMCs, obtained from culture after CMV antigen stimulation. The CDR3 sequence: CASSFRGGYGYTF. The CDR3 nucleotides read TGTGCCAGCAGTTTTCGGGGAGGGTATGGCTACACCTTC.